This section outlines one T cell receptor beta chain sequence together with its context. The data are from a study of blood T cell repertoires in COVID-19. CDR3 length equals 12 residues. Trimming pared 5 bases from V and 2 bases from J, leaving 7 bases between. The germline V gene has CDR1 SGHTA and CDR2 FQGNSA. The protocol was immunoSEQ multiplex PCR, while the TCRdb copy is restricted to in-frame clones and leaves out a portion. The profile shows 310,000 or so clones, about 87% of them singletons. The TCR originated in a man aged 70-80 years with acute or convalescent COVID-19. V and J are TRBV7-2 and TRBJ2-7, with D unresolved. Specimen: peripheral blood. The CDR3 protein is CASSVRPYEQYF. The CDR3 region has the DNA TGTGCCAGCAGCGTGAGGCCCTACGAGCAGTACTTC.